These 18 T cell receptor beta chains share one sample of origin, sequenced in a study of shared clonotypes between healthy human individuals (TCRdb year 2020). CD8 naive samples were obtained by positive selection for CCR7 among CD45RO-negative cells, yielding a CD45RA+CCR7+ population from which TemRA cells were excluded. Library prep was done by the immunoSEQ multiplex PCR assay. As stored in TCRdb, this immuneACCESS dataset retains in-frame rearrangements with V and J assigned. A fraction of the clones does not appear; measured against another copy, unresolved V genes explain less than half of the discrepancy, and the remainder lacks a known reason. A total of about 2 million clones appear in this sample, less than 95% of them only once. The ten most abundant clones make up 1% to 1.5% of the sample. Sample: naive CD8+ T cells sorted from blood. This specimen's cell subset or site label, per the study, means: CD45RA+CCR7+. These receptor sequences come from a man aged 18 to 30 in good health.

This chain connects TRBV29-1 to TRBJ1-1; no reliable D call. CDR1 and CDR2 (germline): SQVTM, ANQGSEA. With 0 bases removed from V and 1 base from J, the gap between germline ends came to 3 bases. The CDR3 sequence is 12 residues long. Here the CDR3 DNA reads TGCAGCGTTGAAGATCGGAACACTGAAGCTTTCTTT. Translation gives CSVEDRNTEAFF.

The chain combines TRBV7-9 with TRBJ1-6; D is perhaps TRBD1 (5 bases). The germline V gene encodes CDR1 SEHNR and CDR2 FQNEAQ (reference sequence). The CDR3 consists of 16 residues. The ends were cut back, 6 bases at V and 3 bases at J, with 15 bases in the middle. CDR3 loop: CASSFQGNFYNSPLHF. The DNA for the CDR3 is TGTGCCAGCAGTTTCCAGGGAAACTTCTATAATTCACCCCTCCACTTT.

On this clone itself: This CDR3 is also generated by other DNA sequences in the sample. V and J are TRBV5-6 and TRBJ2-7; D is ambiguous. Trimming removed 2 bases at V and 2 bases at J, with 8 bases between. The V gene's germline CDR1 is SGHDT and CDR2 YYEEEE. The CDR3 is 13 residues long. Here the CDR3 reads CASSFQETYEQYF. The CDR3 bases are TGTGCCAGCAGCTTCCAGGAGACCTACGAGCAGTACTTC.

The chain couples TRBV4-1 to TRBJ1-6; unclear D gene. Germline-derived CDR1 and CDR2 are MGHRA and YSYEKL. The CDR3 extends over 14 amino acids. V was clipped by 0 bases and J by 6 bases, with 6 bases between them. The CDR3 coding sequence is TGCGCCAGCAGCCAAGAAGGAGGTAATTCACCCCTCCACTTT. Protein sequence: CASSQEGGNSPLHF.

The chain couples TRBV25-1 to TRBJ1-1; D is uncertain. The CDR3 is 16 amino acids. V was trimmed by 4 bases and J by 3 bases, leaving 18 bases between them. Germline CDR1 is MGHDK and CDR2 is SYGVNS. CDR3 coding DNA: TGTGCCAGCAGTGTATCGTTCTCCCTGAAGGACACTGAAGCTTTCTTT. It codes for CASSVSFSLKDTEAFF.

This sequence joins TRBV4-2 and TRBJ2-3; D possibly corresponds to TRBD2 (5 bases). Germline V gene lookup returns CDR1 LGHNA and CDR2 YNFKEQ. Trimming took off 0 bases at V and 11 bases at J, with 9 bases between the two ends. The CDR3 has 12 amino acids. The CDR3 here is CASSQDVEGQYF. Written as DNA, the CDR3 is TGTGCCAGCAGCCAAGATGTCGAGGGGCAGTATTTT.

Notes on this clone: Other DNA sequences within the sample encode an identical CDR3. The chain is built from TRBV4-1 and TRBJ2-7; 8 positions match TRBD1. V lost 4 bases and J lost 2; bases outside the gene matches: 4. The CDR3 is 14 residues long. Germline lookup yields CDR1 MGHRA and CDR2 YSYEKL. The chain's CDR3 is CASSLRDRTYEQYF. The CDR3 DNA sequence: TGCGCCAGCAGCCTCCGGGACAGGACCTACGAGCAGTACTTC.

J is TRBJ2-7 and V is TRBV4-1; D might be TRBD2 (5 bases). The germline V and J ends were trimmed by 5 bases and 3 bases, with 11 bases remaining between them. This CDR3 region has 13 residues. Germline-derived CDR1 and CDR2 are MGHRA and YSYEKL. CDR3 region: CASSLRAGYEQYF. Here the CDR3 DNA reads TGCGCCAGCAGCTTGCGGGCTGGCTACGAGCAGTACTTC.

With regard to this clone: An end of the junction differs from the germline gene, which may be a read error. CDR3 nucleotide sequence: TGTGCTAGCAGCTTAGAACCAGGGGAGGAAGAGACCCAGTACTTC. Amino acid sequence: CASSLEPGEEETQYF. The genes are TRBV7-7 and TRBJ2-5, with D perhaps TRBD1 or TRBD2 (6 bases each). Per germline, CDR1 SSHAT and CDR2 FNYEAQ (reference sequence). CDR3 length: 15 residues.

The chain combines TRBV7-9 with TRBJ2-3; maybe TRBD2 (5 bases). The CDR3 has 15 amino acids. Looked up from germline, CDR1 is SEHNR and CDR2 is FQNEAQ (reference sequence). V dropped 5 bases and J dropped 4 bases, with 16 bases sitting between them. Here the CDR3 reads CASSPLDYGADTQYF. CDR3 in DNA: TGTGCCAGCAGCCCTCTAGACTACGGAGCAGATACGCAGTATTTT.

The chain carries TRBV7-9 and TRBJ1-3; tentatively, D is TRBD1 (6 bases). V lost 2 bases and J lost 8, with 19 bases in between. CDR3 length: 16 residues. Germline assignment: CDR1 SEHNR and CDR2 FQNEAQ (reference sequence). The CDR3 reads CASSLSRGGREDTIYF. CDR3 nucleotide sequence: TGTGCCAGCAGCTTAAGCAGGGGCGGACGGGAGGACACCATATATTTT.

This clone has a handful of counts. V usage is TRBV21-1 and J usage is TRBJ1-2. TRBV21-1 constitutes a pseudogene. CDR3 length: 13 residues. DNA of the CDR3: TGTGCCAGCAGCAAAGGAGACGCCTATGGCTACACCTTC. Its protein product is CASSKGDAYGYTF.

The sample holds one count of this clone. The CDR3 reads CASSDVNTEAFF. CDR3 bases: TGCGCCAGCAGTGATGTGAACACTGAAGCTTTCTTT. V and J are TRBV10-1 and TRBJ1-1; D not resolved. Deletions cut 3 bases from V and 0 bases from J, with 2 bases between. This CDR3 has 12 residues. In germline, CDR1 is WNHNN, CDR2 SYGVQD (reference sequence).

This sequence joins TRBV12-5 and TRBJ2-7, with no clear D. Germline loops: CDR1 LGHNT, CDR2 FRNRAP. The CDR3 covers 12 residues. Trimming removed 2 bases from V and 3 bases from J, with 5 bases in between. In DNA form, the CDR3 reads TGTGCTAGTGGTTTGACCAGCTACGAGCAGTACTTC. It encodes CASGLTSYEQYF.

The rearrangement links TRBV5-6 to TRBJ2-7; TRBD1 matches 9 bases. Germline trimming cut 5 bases from V and 5 bases from J; bases unmatched to any gene: 8. This CDR3 spans 14 amino acids. Germline V gene sequence: CDR1 SGHDT, CDR2 YYEEEE. The CDR3 bases are TGTGCCAGCAGGAAGCGGGACAGGGCCCACGAGCAGTACTTC. Protein sequence: CASRKRDRAHEQYF.

V is TRBV7-9 and J is TRBJ2-2, with D uncertain. The CDR3 extends over 12 amino acids. Germline V gene lookup returns CDR1 SEHNR and CDR2 FQNEAQ (reference sequence). Trimming cost V 7 bases and J 4 bases, with 7 bases left between them. CDR3 protein: CASTSGTGELFF. In DNA form, the CDR3 reads TGTGCCAGCACATCGGGCACCGGGGAGCTGTTTTTT.

This chain links TRBV11-1 with TRBJ2-7, with unresolved D. V shed 0 bases and J shed 5 bases, with 8 bases lying between them. The CDR3 loop spans 13 amino acids. Germline lookup yields CDR1 SGHAT and CDR2 FQDESV (reference sequence). CDR3 DNA: TGTGCCAGCAGCTTAGCAGGGTTCGACGAGCAGTACTTC. Its translation is CASSLAGFDEQYF. Variable domain in full (rest from reference TRBV11-1 and TRBJ2-7): EAEVAQSPRYKITEKSQAVAFWCDPISGHATLYWYRQILGQGPELLVQFQDESVVDDSQLPKDRFSAERLKGVDSTLKIQPAELGDSAMYLCASSLAGFDEQYFGPGTRLTVT.

V is TRBV7-9 and J is TRBJ2-3, with 12 bases identical to TRBD2. Germline values: CDR1 SEHNR, CDR2 FQNEAQ (reference sequence). Unmatched junction bases numbered 7, after V lost 4 bases and J lost 5 bases. This CDR3 region has 16 residues. CDR3 sequence (DNA): TGTGCCAGCAGCTCCTGGACTAGCGGGAATCTAGATACGCAGTATTTT. Translated: CASSSWTSGNLDTQYF.